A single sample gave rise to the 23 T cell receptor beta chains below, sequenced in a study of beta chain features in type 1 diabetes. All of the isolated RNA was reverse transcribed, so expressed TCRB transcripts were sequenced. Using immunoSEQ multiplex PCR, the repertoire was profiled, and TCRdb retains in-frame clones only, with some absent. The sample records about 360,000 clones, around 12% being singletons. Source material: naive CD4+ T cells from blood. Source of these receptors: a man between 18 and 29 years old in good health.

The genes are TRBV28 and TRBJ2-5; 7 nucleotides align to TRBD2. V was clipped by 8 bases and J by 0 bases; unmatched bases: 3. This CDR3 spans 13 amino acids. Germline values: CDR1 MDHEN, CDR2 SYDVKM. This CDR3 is CASGGGYQETQYF. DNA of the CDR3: TGTGCCAGCGGGGGAGGGTACCAAGAGACCCAGTACTTC.

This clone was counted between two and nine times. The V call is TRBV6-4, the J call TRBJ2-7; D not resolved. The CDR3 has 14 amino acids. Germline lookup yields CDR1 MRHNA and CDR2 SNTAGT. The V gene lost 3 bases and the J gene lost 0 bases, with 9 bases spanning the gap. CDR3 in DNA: TGTGCCAGCAGTGAAGAGGTCAGCTCCTACGAGCAGTACTTC. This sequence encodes CASSEEVSSYEQYF.

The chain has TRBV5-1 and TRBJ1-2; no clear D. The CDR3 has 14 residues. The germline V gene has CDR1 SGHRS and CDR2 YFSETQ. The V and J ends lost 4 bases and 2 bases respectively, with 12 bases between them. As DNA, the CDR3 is TGCGCCAGCAGCGCGGAGGGAGGCAACTATGGCTACACCTTC. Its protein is CASSAEGGNYGYTF.

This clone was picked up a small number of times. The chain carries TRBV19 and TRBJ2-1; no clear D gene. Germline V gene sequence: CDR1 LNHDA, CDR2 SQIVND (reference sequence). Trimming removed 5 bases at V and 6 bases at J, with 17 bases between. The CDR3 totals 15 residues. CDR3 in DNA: TGTGCCAGTAGTCGGGTATCTAGTCCAATCAATGAGCAGTTCTTC. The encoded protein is CASSRVSSPINEQFF.

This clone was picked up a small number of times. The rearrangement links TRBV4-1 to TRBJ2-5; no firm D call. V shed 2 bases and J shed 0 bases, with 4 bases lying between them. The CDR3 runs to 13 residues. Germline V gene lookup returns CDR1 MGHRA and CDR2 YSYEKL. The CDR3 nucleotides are TGCGCCAGCAGCCAAAACTACCAAGAGACCCAGTACTTC. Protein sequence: CASSQNYQETQYF.

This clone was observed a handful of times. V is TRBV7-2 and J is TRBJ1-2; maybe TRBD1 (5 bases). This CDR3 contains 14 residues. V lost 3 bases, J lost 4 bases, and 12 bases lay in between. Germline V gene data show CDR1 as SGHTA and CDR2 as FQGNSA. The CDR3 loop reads CASSLEGYTYGYTF. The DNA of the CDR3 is TGTGCCAGCAGCTTGGAGGGGTATACCTATGGCTACACCTTC.

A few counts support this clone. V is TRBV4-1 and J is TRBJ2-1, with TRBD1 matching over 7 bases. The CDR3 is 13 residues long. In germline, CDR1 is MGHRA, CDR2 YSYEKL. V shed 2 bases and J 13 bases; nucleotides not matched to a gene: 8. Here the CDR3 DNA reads TGCGCCAGCAGCCAACTCCTGACAGGGCAACAGTTCTTC. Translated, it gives CASSQLLTGQQFF.

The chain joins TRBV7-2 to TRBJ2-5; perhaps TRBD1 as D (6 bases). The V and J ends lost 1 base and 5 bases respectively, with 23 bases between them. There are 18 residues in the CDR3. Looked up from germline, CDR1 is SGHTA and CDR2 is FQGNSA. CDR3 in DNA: TGTGCCAGCAGCTTAGAAACAGGGCCGACGGCCTTCTGGGAGACCCAGTACTTC. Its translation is CASSLETGPTAFWETQYF.

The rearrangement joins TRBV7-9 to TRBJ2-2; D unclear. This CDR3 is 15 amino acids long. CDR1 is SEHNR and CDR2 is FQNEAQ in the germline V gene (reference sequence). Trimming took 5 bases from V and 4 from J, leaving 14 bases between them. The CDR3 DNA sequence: TGTGCCAGCAGCCTCAACATCGAACCCACCGGGGAGCTGTTTTTT. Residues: CASSLNIEPTGELFF.

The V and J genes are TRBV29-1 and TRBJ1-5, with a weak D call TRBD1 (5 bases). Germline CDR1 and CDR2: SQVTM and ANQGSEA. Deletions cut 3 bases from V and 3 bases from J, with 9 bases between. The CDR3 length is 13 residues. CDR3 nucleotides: TGCAGCGTTGACTCAGGGTTCAATCAGCCCCAGCATTTT. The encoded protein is CSVDSGFNQPQHF.

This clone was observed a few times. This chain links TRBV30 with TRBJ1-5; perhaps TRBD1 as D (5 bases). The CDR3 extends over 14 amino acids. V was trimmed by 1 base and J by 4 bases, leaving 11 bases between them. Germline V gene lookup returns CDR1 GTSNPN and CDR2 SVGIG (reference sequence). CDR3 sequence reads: CAWSALGGNQPQHF. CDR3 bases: TGTGCCTGGAGTGCTCTTGGGGGGAATCAGCCCCAGCATTTT.

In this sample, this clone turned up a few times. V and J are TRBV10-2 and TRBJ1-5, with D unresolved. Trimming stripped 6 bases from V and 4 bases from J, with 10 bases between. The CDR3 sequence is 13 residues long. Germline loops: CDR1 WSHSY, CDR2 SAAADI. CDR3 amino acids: CASREDGNQPQHF. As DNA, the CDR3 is TGCGCCAGCAGGGAGGACGGGAATCAGCCCCAGCATTTT.

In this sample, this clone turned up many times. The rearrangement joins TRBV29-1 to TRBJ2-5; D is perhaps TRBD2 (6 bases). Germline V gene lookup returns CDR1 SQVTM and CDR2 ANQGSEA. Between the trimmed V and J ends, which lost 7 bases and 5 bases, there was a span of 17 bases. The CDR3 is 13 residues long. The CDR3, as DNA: TGCAGCGCCGAACGGGGCCGGGGGGAGACCCAGTACTTC. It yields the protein CSAERGRGETQYF.

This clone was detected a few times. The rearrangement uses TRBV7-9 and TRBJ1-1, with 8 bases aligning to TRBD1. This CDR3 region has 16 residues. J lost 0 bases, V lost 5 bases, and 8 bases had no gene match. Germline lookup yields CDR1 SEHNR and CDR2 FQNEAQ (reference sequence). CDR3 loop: CASSPYRQGMNTEAFF. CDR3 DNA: TGTGCCAGCAGCCCTTACCGACAGGGGATGAACACTGAAGCTTTCTTT.

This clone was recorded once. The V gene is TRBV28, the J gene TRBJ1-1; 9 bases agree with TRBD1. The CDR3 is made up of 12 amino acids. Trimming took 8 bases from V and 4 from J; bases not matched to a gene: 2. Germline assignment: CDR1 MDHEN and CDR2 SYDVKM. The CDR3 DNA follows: TGTGCCAGCGACAGGGGGGGCACTGAAGCTTTCTTT. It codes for CASDRGGTEAFF.

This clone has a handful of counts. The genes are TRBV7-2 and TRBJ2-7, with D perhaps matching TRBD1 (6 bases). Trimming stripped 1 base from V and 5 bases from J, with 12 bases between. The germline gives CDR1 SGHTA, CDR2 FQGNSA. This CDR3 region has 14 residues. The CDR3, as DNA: TGTGCCAGCAGCTTAGATGGCAGGGGAAACGAGCAGTACTTC. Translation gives CASSLDGRGNEQYF.

In DNA, the CDR3 is TGTGCCAGCAGTTACTCCGCCGGGACAGGGGGCGGCTACACCTTC. It translates to CASSYSAGTGGGYTF. The gene calls are TRBV6-6 and TRBJ1-2; TRBD1 matches 12 bases. CDR1 is MNHNY and CDR2 is SVGAGI in the germline V gene (reference sequence). The CDR3 runs 15 residues. Losses at the gene ends were 0 bases for V and 8 bases for J; bases not matched to a gene: 4.

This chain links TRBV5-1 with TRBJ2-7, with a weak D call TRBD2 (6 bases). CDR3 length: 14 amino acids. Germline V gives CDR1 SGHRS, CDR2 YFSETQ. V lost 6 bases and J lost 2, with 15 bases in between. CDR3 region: CASNLAGLTYEQYF. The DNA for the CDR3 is TGCGCCAGCAACCTGGCGGGATTAACCTACGAGCAGTACTTC.

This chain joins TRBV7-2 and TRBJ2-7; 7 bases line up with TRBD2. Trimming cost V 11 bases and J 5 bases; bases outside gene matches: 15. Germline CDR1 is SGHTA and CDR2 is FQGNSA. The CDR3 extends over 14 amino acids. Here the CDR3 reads CALKGAGEKNEQYF. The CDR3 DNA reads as TGTGCCCTAAAAGGGGCGGGAGAGAAGAACGAGCAGTACTTC.

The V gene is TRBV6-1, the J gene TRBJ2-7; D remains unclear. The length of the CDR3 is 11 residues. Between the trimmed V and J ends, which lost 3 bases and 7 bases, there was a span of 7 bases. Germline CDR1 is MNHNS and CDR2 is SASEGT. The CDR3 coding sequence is TGTGCCAGCAGTGAGGTTCGGGAGCAGTACTTC. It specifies CASSEVREQYF.

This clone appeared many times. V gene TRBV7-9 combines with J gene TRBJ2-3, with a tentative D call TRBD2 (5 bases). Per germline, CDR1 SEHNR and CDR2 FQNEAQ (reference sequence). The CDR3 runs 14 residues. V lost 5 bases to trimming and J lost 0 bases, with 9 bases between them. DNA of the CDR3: TGTGCCAGCAGCCCGGAGGTTAGCACAGATACGCAGTATTTT. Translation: CASSPEVSTDTQYF.

CDR3 amino acids: CASTSGLRTDTQYF. The CDR3, as DNA: TGTGCCAGCACCTCGGGACTTCGCACAGATACGCAGTATTTT. The chain links TRBV5-8 to TRBJ2-3; D is perhaps TRBD2 (6 bases). This CDR3 is 14 amino acids long. Germline CDR1 reads SGHTS; CDR2 reads YDEGEE. V lost 6 bases and J lost 1, with 12 bases in between.

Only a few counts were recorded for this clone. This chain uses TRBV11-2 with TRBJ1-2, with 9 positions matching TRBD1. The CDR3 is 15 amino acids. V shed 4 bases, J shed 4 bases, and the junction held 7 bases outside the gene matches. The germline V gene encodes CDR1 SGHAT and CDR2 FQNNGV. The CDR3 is CASSSRGQGPYGYTF. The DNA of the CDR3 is TGTGCCAGCAGCTCCCGGGGACAGGGCCCCTATGGCTACACCTTC.